A single sample is the source of the 14 T cell receptor beta chains below, sequenced in a study of T cell changes during pregnancy in multiple sclerosis (dated by TCRdb to about 2019). Library construction relied on the immunoSEQ multiplex PCR assay. TCRdb took over this immuneACCESS table, retaining in-frame rearrangements with V and J assigned. Such tables are incomplete; in checked studies, under half of the missing clones stem from an unresolved V gene, and the remainder is unexplained. For this sample the table gives approximately 48,000 clones, of which about nine tenths were detected only once. Approximately 3% of the sample is taken by the ten largest. The specimen comprised CD8+ T cells from peripheral blood mononuclear cells, sampled before pregnancy. These receptors were taken from a female donor with multiple sclerosis, enrolled in a pregnancy study.

A few counts support this clone. This chain joins TRBV5-4 and TRBJ2-2; unclear D gene. The CDR3 runs to 15 residues. V was trimmed by 2 bases and J by 4 bases, leaving 12 bases between them. Germline lookup yields CDR1 SGHNT and CDR2 YYREEE (reference sequence). CDR3 nucleotide sequence: TGTGCCAGCAGCTTTGGTCCCTCGGGCACCGGGGAGCTGTTTTTT. Translation gives CASSFGPSGTGELFF.

The chain is built from TRBV6-6 and TRBJ2-1; D possibly corresponds to TRBD2 (6 bases). There are 13 residues in the CDR3. V was cut by 7 bases and J by 9 bases, with 16 bases left in between. Germline-derived CDR1 and CDR2 are MNHNY and SVGAGI (reference sequence). This CDR3 reads CASTLSSAGEQFF. CDR3 DNA sequence: TGTGCCAGCACCTTGTCTAGCGCGGGTGAGCAGTTCTTC.

V gene TRBV19 combines with J gene TRBJ2-3, with 9 bases identical to TRBD1. The J segment lost 6 bases and the V segment lost 5 bases, leaving 6 bases of the junction unmatched. Looked up from germline, CDR1 is LNHDA and CDR2 is SQIVND (reference sequence). This CDR3 is built from 14 residues. The CDR3 DNA is TGTGCCAGTAGTCCGACAGGGGGATGGGATACGCAGTATTTT. Translating it yields CASSPTGGWDTQYF.

J is TRBJ2-1 and V is TRBV4-1; 9 nucleotides agree with TRBD1. Per the germline V gene, CDR1 is MGHRA and CDR2 is YSYEKL. This CDR3 region has 15 residues. V dropped 4 bases and J dropped 0; count of bases not matched to a gene: 1. The CDR3 is CASSPTGGSYNEQFF. DNA of the CDR3: TGCGCCAGCAGCCCGACAGGGGGCTCCTACAATGAGCAGTTCTTC.

Many counts were recorded for this clone. The chain uses TRBV6-1 and TRBJ2-4, with 9 bases that match TRBD2. The V segment lost 3 bases and the J segment 7 bases; nucleotides outside the gene matches: 7. Germline CDR1 and CDR2: MNHNS and SASEGT. The CDR3 has 15 amino acids. The CDR3 DNA reads as TGTGCCAGCAGTGACGGGGCGGGAGGGACGAACATTCAGTACTTC. The encoded protein is CASSDGAGGTNIQYF.

CDR3 DNA: TGCGCCAGCAGCCAAGATGGCGCGGGGGCCTATAATTCACCCCTCCACTTT. Its protein product is CASSQDGAGAYNSPLHF. This chain connects TRBV4-3 to TRBJ1-6; D is perhaps TRBD1 (5 bases). The CDR3 consists of 17 residues. V was shortened by 0 bases and J by 2 bases, with 11 bases between the two germline ends. Germline loops: CDR1 LGHNA, CDR2 YSLEER.

This clone was seen more than once but under ten times. The chain links TRBV19 to TRBJ2-7; 9 bases are shared with TRBD1. Per germline, CDR1 LNHDA and CDR2 SQIVND (reference sequence). The CDR3 is 14 residues long. Trimming at V came to 10 bases and at J to 1 base, leaving 8 bases not matched to a gene. The CDR3 bases are TGTGCCACCAAACCGGGACAGGGTTCCTACGAGCAGTACTTC. Its protein is CATKPGQGSYEQYF.

The chain couples TRBV18 to TRBJ1-1; 10 nucleotides agree with TRBD1. CDR1 KGHSH and CDR2 LQKENI come from the germline V gene. The CDR3 length is 14 residues. Losses at the gene ends were 6 bases for V and 7 bases for J; bases not matched to a gene: 8. The CDR3 DNA reads as TGTGCCAGCTCTCCAGGGACAGGGGTTATTGAAGCTTTCTTT. This translates into CASSPGTGVIEAFF.

This sequence joins TRBV30 and TRBJ2-5, with a tentative D call TRBD2 (6 bases). Trimming stripped 1 base from V and 1 base from J, with 10 bases between. Germline V CDR1 and CDR2: GTSNPN, SVGIG (reference sequence). The CDR3 spans 14 residues. CDR3: CAWSGSGGQETQYF. CDR3 nucleotide sequence: TGTGCCTGGAGTGGATCCGGGGGCCAAGAGACCCAGTACTTC.

This clone showed up just a few times. J is TRBJ1-6 and V is TRBV7-9; 9 bases fit TRBD1. Germline V gene sequence: CDR1 SEHNR, CDR2 FQNEAQ (reference sequence). The CDR3 is 15 residues long. V trimming: 1 base; J trimming: 8 bases; junction bases outside the gene matches: 3. The CDR3 nucleotides are TGTGCCAGCAGCTTAGGACAGGGGGTTGATTCACCCCTCCACTTT. It yields the protein CASSLGQGVDSPLHF.

The chain uses TRBV10-3 and TRBJ2-7, with D perhaps matching TRBD1 (5 bases). Trimming removed 4 bases from V and 0 bases from J, with 13 bases in between. CDR3 length: 15 amino acids. Germline loops: CDR1 ENHRY, CDR2 SYGVKD. The CDR3 reads CAISGFRQSSYEQYF. The CDR3 nucleotides are TGTGCCATCAGTGGATTCCGACAGAGCTCCTACGAGCAGTACTTC.

CDR3 in DNA: TGTGCCAGCAGTCCTACGGGGGGCCCCTCCTACGAGCAGTACTTC. The encoded protein is CASSPTGGPSYEQYF. The rearrangement links TRBV9 to TRBJ2-5; TRBD2 might be the D (7 bases). The closer fit of TRBJ2-7 to the DNA end suggests the J call may be wrong. CDR3 length: 15 residues. CDR1 is SGDLS and CDR2 is YYNGEE in the germline V gene.

The V call is TRBV4-2, the J call TRBJ2-3; 11 bases are a match to TRBD2. CDR1 and CDR2 from the germline V gene are LGHNA and YNFKEQ. The ends lost 4 bases at V and 3 bases at J; junction bases unmatched: 12. There are 18 residues in the CDR3. The CDR3, as DNA: TGTGCCAGCAGCCCCAGGGCCATTAGCGGGGGGGGAACAGATACGCAGTATTTT. Its translation is CASSPRAISGGGTDTQYF.

The genes are TRBV2 and TRBJ1-2, with TRBD1 identical over 12 bases. V was pared by 3 bases and J by 3 bases, with 8 bases of the junction left unmatched. In germline, CDR1 is SNHLY, CDR2 FYNNEI. The CDR3 length is 17 residues. CDR3 in DNA: TGTGCCAGCAGTGAGTCGGGACAGGGGGCTCTCGACTATGGCTACACCTTC. Residues: CASSESGQGALDYGYTF.